The 20 T cell receptor beta chains presented below share a single source sample, sequenced in a study of T cell repertoires in cytomegalovirus infection. TCRdb ran MiXCR on the reads and lists one entry per CDR3 protein. In the table there are about 250,000 distinct CDR3 sequences, around 6.6% of which are singletons. Specimen: PBMCs. The receptors originated from a human donor in good health (CMV status not recorded). Some clones in this sample may be carry-over from other donors' samples.

As to this clonotype: A much larger clone lies a single base off, so this may be a read error. The chain has TRBV27 and TRBJ2-1; weak D call: TRBD2 (7 bases). The CDR3 is made up of 13 amino acids. CDR1 MNHEY and CDR2 SMNVEV come from the germline V gene (reference sequence). The CDR3 sequence is CASRFWAGAEQSF. Written as DNA, the CDR3 is TGTGCCAGCAGATTTTGGGCGGGGGCCGAGCAGTCCTTC.

This clonotype was counted at least ten times. CDR3 bases: TGTGCCAGCAGCCCGGTGGAATTTGAAGCTTTCTTT. Amino acids: CASSPVEFEAFF. The chain joins TRBV28 to TRBJ1-1; no clear D gene. The CDR3 length is 12 residues. V gave up 6 bases and J gave up 7 bases, with 12 bases separating them. Per the germline V gene, CDR1 is MDHEN and CDR2 is SYDVKM.

The V and J genes are TRBV28 and TRBJ2-3, with 11 nucleotides matching TRBD2. The CDR3 spans 15 residues. Germline V gives CDR1 MDHEN, CDR2 SYDVKM. Germline trimming cut 1 base from V and 11 bases from J; bases unmatched to any gene: 8. CDR3 nucleotide sequence: TGTGCCAGCAGTTTATCGGGACTAGCGGAAGGGGGGCAGTATTTT. This encodes CASSLSGLAEGGQYF. Based on the CDR3 plus reference TRBV28 and TRBJ2-3, the full variable domain is DVKVTQSSRYLVKRTGEKVFLECVQDMDHENMFWYRQDPGLGLRLIYFSYDVKMKEKGDIPEGYSVSREKKERFSLILESASTNQTSMYLCASSLSGLAEGGQYFGPGTRLTVL.

This clonotype showed up many times. The V and J genes are TRBV7-2 and TRBJ1-6; no clear D. This CDR3 is built from 16 residues. The germline V gene encodes CDR1 SGHTA and CDR2 FQGNSA. Trimming left V 0 bases short and J 12 bases short, with 18 bases between. CDR3 bases: TGTGCCAGCAGCTTAGCTCGGGTGGACGGCCCGGGACCCCTCCACTTT. This codes for CASSLARVDGPGPLHF.

This clonotype has ten or more counts. The V and J genes are TRBV10-3 and TRBJ2-3, with TRBD2 matching over 14 bases. Germline CDR1 ENHRY, CDR2 SYGVKD. This CDR3 has 15 residues. Unmatched junction bases numbered 4, after V lost 9 bases and J lost 2 bases. The CDR3 here is CAIGGLAGDTDTQYF. In nucleotides, the CDR3 is TGTGCCATTGGGGGACTAGCGGGAGACACAGATACGCAGTATTTT.

This clonotype was found many times. The CDR3 nucleotides read TGTGCCAGCAGTTCCCACACAGGGGGCGCGGGGCAGCCCCAGCATTTT. As protein: CASSSHTGGAGQPQHF. V gene TRBV28 combines with J gene TRBJ1-5; 9 bases agree with TRBD1. Germline V CDR1 and CDR2: MDHEN, SYDVKM. The CDR3 consists of 16 residues. With V trimmed by 4 bases and J by 7 bases, 11 bases remained unmatched.

This clonotype showed up just a few times. The rearrangement joins TRBV4-2 to TRBJ1-2, with 7 bases lining up with TRBD1. Unmatched junction bases numbered 6, after V lost 1 base and J lost 4 bases. The germline gives CDR1 LGHNA, CDR2 YNFKEQ. The CDR3 is made up of 15 amino acids. Here the CDR3 reads CASSQVTGDFYGYTF. The CDR3 DNA sequence: TGTGCCAGCAGCCAAGTCACAGGGGACTTCTATGGCTACACCTTC.

The sample holds many counts of this clonotype. J is TRBJ1-1 and V is TRBV6-1; D is ambiguous. Germline CDR1 reads MNHNS; CDR2 reads SASEGT. The CDR3 extends over 12 amino acids. V gave up 8 bases and J gave up 0 bases, with 7 bases separating them. The CDR3 loop reads CASGQMNTEAFF. The CDR3 DNA sequence: TGTGCCAGCGGCCAAATGAACACTGAAGCTTTCTTT.

This clonotype appeared many times. The J gene is TRBJ2-2, the V gene TRBV4-1; D is unresolved. Trimming removed 4 bases at V and 3 bases at J, with 18 bases between. CDR3 length: 17 amino acids. Germline V gene sequence: CDR1 MGHRA, CDR2 YSYEKL. In nucleotides, the CDR3 is TGCGCCAGCAGCCGAACAGAGAGAGGAAGTCACACCGGGGAGCTGTTTTTT. Protein: CASSRTERGSHTGELFF.

Many counts were recorded for this clonotype. CDR3 coding DNA: TGCAGTGCTACCCTCGACAGGGGGCCGCAGTACTTC. It codes for CSATLDRGPQYF. The J gene is TRBJ2-7, the V gene TRBV20-1, with 10 positions matching TRBD1. V trimming: 4 bases; J trimming: 9 bases; junction bases outside the gene matches: 6. This CDR3 contains 12 residues. Germline CDR1 reads DFQATT; CDR2 reads SNEGSKA (reference sequence).

This clonotype appeared many times. The chain has TRBV7-2 and TRBJ1-2, with a weak D call TRBD1 (5 bases). Per germline, CDR1 SGHTA and CDR2 FQGNSA. Deletions cut 5 bases from V and 8 bases from J, with 18 bases between. The CDR3 has 14 residues. CDR3 region: CASSPRDVARGYTF. In DNA form, the CDR3 reads TGTGCCAGCAGCCCGAGGGACGTGGCAAGGGGCTACACCTTC.

This clonotype was found a few times. V usage is TRBV27 and J usage is TRBJ2-2, with D unresolved. V lost 1 base and J lost 3, with 15 bases in between. Germline V gene data show CDR1 as MNHEY and CDR2 as SMNVEV (reference sequence). This CDR3 has 17 residues. Written as DNA, the CDR3 is TGTGCCAGCAGTTTATTTACTACACCTAAGGACACCGGGGAGCTGTTTTTT. It specifies CASSLFTTPKDTGELFF.

This chain connects TRBV20-1 to TRBJ2-5, with a weak D call TRBD2 (6 bases). The V gene lost 4 bases and the J gene lost 1 base, with 16 bases spanning the gap. Germline lookup yields CDR1 DFQATT and CDR2 SNEGSKA (reference sequence). CDR3 length equals 15 residues. CDR3 in DNA: TGCAGTGCTATGTTATACGGGGGAGGCCAAGAGACCCAGTACTTC. This encodes CSAMLYGGGQETQYF.

The genes are TRBV7-9 and TRBJ2-7; a possible D gene is TRBD1 (5 bases). Per the germline V gene, CDR1 is SEHNR and CDR2 is FQNEAQ (reference sequence). V was cut by 5 bases and J by 6 bases, with 23 bases left in between. The CDR3 contains 16 residues. The CDR3 DNA reads TGTGCCAGCAGCCCCCCGACGGGCAGGGCCATGGCCGAGCAGTACTTC. This codes for CASSPPTGRAMAEQYF.

This clonotype was seen ten or more times. V gene TRBV7-2 combines with J gene TRBJ1-2; D remains ambiguous. Trimming took 7 bases from V and 6 from J, leaving 12 bases between them. The germline V gene has CDR1 SGHTA and CDR2 FQGNSA. The CDR3 is 12 amino acids. This chain's CDR3 is CASKFTANGYTF. The CDR3 DNA reads TGTGCCAGCAAATTTACGGCGAATGGCTACACCTTC.

This clonotype was counted ten times or more. This CDR3 reads CASSLVVDTSYEQYF. DNA for the CDR3: TGTGCCAGCAGCTTAGTCGTCGACACCTCTTACGAGCAGTACTTC. The gene calls are TRBV7-2 and TRBJ2-7, with no clear D. V was pared by 1 base and J by 4 bases, with 14 bases between. CDR3 size: 15 residues. Germline V gives CDR1 SGHTA, CDR2 FQGNSA.

This clonotype has a count of ten or more. This rearrangement joins TRBV6-5 to TRBJ2-4; 7 nucleotides line up with TRBD1. V lost 8 bases to trimming and J lost 13 bases; unmatched junction nucleotides: 8. The CDR3 has 11 amino acids. Germline CDR1 and CDR2: MNHEY and SVGAGI. DNA for the CDR3: TGTGCCAGCGGCTCGGGACAGATACAGTACTTC. It yields the protein CASGSGQIQYF.

This clonotype was found many times. This rearrangement joins TRBV5-1 to TRBJ2-3, with TRBD2 matching 12 bases. The CDR3 is 20 amino acids. Germline V CDR1 and CDR2: SGHRS, YFSETQ. Unmatched junction bases numbered 12, after V lost 1 base and J lost 0 bases. The CDR3 DNA follows: TGCGCCAGCAGCTTGTGGATGCTAGCGGGGGGGCGTCGTAGCACAGATACGCAGTATTTT. It yields the protein CASSLWMLAGGRRSTDTQYF. Filled out from reference TRBV5-1 and TRBJ2-3, the complete variable domain reads KAGVTQTPRYLIKTRGQQVTLSCSPISGHRSVSWYQQTPGQGLQFLFEYFSETQRNKGNFPGRFSGRQFSNSRSEMNVSTLELGDSALYLCASSLWMLAGGRRSTDTQYFGPGTRLTVL.

This clonotype showed up many times. The V call is TRBV7-8, the J call TRBJ1-1, with D possibly being TRBD1 (6 bases). There are 16 residues in the CDR3. Trimming shortened V by 2 bases and J by 4 bases, and 17 bases separated the two germline ends. CDR1 SGHVS and CDR2 FQNEAQ come from the germline V gene. The CDR3 DNA reads as TGTGCCAGCAGCTTAAGATTCGGGGGGCGAGGCACTGAAGCTTTCTTT. Its translation is CASSLRFGGRGTEAFF.

This clonotype was recorded at least ten times. The chain recombines TRBV11-2 with TRBJ2-1; 13 bases fit TRBD2. The length of the CDR3 is 19 residues. Unmatched junction bases numbered 9, after V lost 4 bases and J lost 0 bases. CDR1 and CDR2 from the germline V gene are SGHAT and FQNNGV. The CDR3 region has the DNA TGTGCCAGCAGCTCCAGGACTAGCGGGGGCCTACGCTCCTACAATGAGCAGTTCTTC. It encodes CASSSRTSGGLRSYNEQFF. Looking up the rest from reference TRBV11-2 and TRBJ2-1 gives the full variable domain: EAGVAQSPRYKIIEKRQSVAFWCNPISGHATLYWYQQILGQGPKLLIQFQNNGVVDDSQLPKDRFSAERLKGVDSTLKIQPAKLEDSAVYLCASSSRTSGGLRSYNEQFFGPGTRLTVL.